These T cell receptor beta chains were read from a single sample in a study of blood T cell repertoires in COVID-19. Using immunoSEQ multiplex PCR, the repertoire was profiled, and TCRdb retains in-frame clones only, with some absent. Counted here are a few hundred thousand clones, 84% occurring once; the ten biggest clones make up under 5%. The material sequenced was peripheral blood. Receptor source: a man between 60 and 70 years old with acute or convalescent COVID-19. Each CDR3 is given with its conserved first and last residue. Each record gives: V gene, D gene, CDR3 protein. The D gene is left open where the match is weak.

TRBV6-2/TRBV6-3 - CASSTTRTLTTYEQYF
TRBV7-8 TRBD2 CASSLRLAGGVETQYF
TRBV2 - CASTSDAGGTDTQYF
TRBV4-1 - CASSQDRDTEAFF
TRBV9 - CASSLSAGNTIYF
TRBV5-1 - CASSSGRANYGYTF
TRBV6-6 - CASSLPPSGNTIYF
TRBV7-9 TRBD1 CASSLALAPGQDTDTQYF
TRBV3-1/TRBV3-2 TRBD1 CASSHLTGGTEAFF
TRBV6-5 - CASSYGTGSGYTF
TRBV28 - CASSLGGSNEKLFF
TRBV19 TRBD1 CASSIQGVVSSNQPQHF
TRBV18 - CASSPRTGNQPQHF
TRBV3-1/TRBV3-2 - CASSLRGGKQYF
TRBV5-1 TRBD2 CASSLDPGLAGAMAEETQYF
TRBV7-2 - CASRPGLGPTGELFF
TRBV2 TRBD2 CASSLLAGENTGELFF
TRBV6-5 - CASSYSMASSGNTIYF
TRBV18 - CASQGMNTEAFF
TRBV27 TRBD1 CASSLFRDRTAQYF
TRBV18 - CASSPRPGESLNQPQHF
TRBV7-7 TRBD1 CASSSRTGEGETQYF
TRBV9 TRBD1 CASSALRDRGGGYTF
TRBV7-3 TRBD2 CASSLQSRTSLIEQFF
TRBV20-1 - CSASRLGDWNEQFF
TRBV28 - CASIADYGYTF
TRBV27 - CASSLRGFLYEQYF
TRBV4-1 TRBD2 CASSQAGGTGSRFANEQFF
TRBV5-1 TRBD1 CASNRGLLTGELFF
TRBV5-1 - CASSINYQETQYF
TRBV18 - CASSPPRNTGELFF
TRBV5-6 - CASSLYNEQFF
TRBV6-5 - CASSPGGGAIGYTF
TRBV11-2 - CASSLGARNEQFF
TRBV2 - CASSYKKETQYF
TRBV18 TRBD2 CASSPRGLVNEQFF
TRBV28 TRBD1 CASSSSLGTGLYGYTF
TRBV13 - CASSLETSDYGYTF
TRBV28 TRBD1 CASSLRTGGLGETQYF
TRBV28 TRBD2 CASSQGLSYEQYF
TRBV28 TRBD2 CASSWTSGRRDREQYF
TRBV10-3 TRBD1 CAISGTGWNSPLHF
TRBV14 - CASSQVGFYEQFF
TRBV28 - CASSSQGLEYGYTF
TRBV25-1 - CATEKAGISYNEQFF
TRBV5-1 TRBD1 CASSLGARGEYGYTF